Shown below are 24 T cell receptor beta chains from a single sample sequenced in a study of T-cell reconstitution after alpha-beta-depleted transplantation in children. A library of TCRbeta sequences, prepared with unique molecular identifiers, was generated. A single record per CDR3 protein comes from TCRdb applying MiXCR to the PCR reads. This sample has 300,000 or so distinct CDR3 sequences, with roughly 21% found just once. Specimen: PBMCs, mostly from graft donor cells, collected 180 days after TCRalphabeta/CD19-depleted stem cell transplant. All receptors come from a male patient younger than 18 who had a stem cell transplant for acute lymphoblastic leukemia, so the T cells may come from the graft donor.

V is TRBV13 and J is TRBJ2-7, with D uncertain. CDR1 is PRHDT and CDR2 is FYEKMQ in the germline V gene (reference sequence). This CDR3 spans 12 amino acids. Trimming took 3 bases from V and 3 from J, leaving 6 bases between them. The CDR3 DNA reads TGTGCCAGCAGCTTTTACGGCTACGAGCAGTACTTC. Translating it yields CASSFYGYEQYF. Using reference TRBV13 and TRBJ2-7 for the parts outside the CDR3, the full variable domain is AAGVIQSPRHLIKEKRETATLKCYPIPRHDTVYWYQQGPGQDPQFLISFYEKMQSDKGSIPDRFSAQQFSDYHSELNMSSLELGDSALYFCASSFYGYEQYFGPGTRLTVT.

In this sample, this clonotype turned up a few times. The chain has TRBV5-6 and TRBJ1-3; unclear D gene. Germline CDR1 SGHDT, CDR2 YYEEEE. The CDR3 runs 18 residues. Trimming pared 2 bases from V and 2 bases from J, leaving 20 bases between. The CDR3 nucleotides read TGTGCCAGCAGCTTTTACGCATCAATCGGGATTGCTGGAAACACCATATATTTT. Its translation is CASSFYASIGIAGNTIYF.

This clonotype was seen only a few times. The chain combines TRBV2 with TRBJ1-4; the D is unclear. The V end lost 7 bases, the J end lost 4 bases, and 16 bases lay between the germline ends. CDR1 is SNHLY, CDR2 FYNNEI, per germline. The CDR3 totals 15 residues. CDR3 in DNA: TGTGCCAGCAAACCACCTGGCCTTTATAATGAAAAACTGTTTTTT. Amino acid sequence: CASKPPGLYNEKLFF.

In its sample, this clonotype was seen many times. This sequence joins TRBV5-1 and TRBJ2-1; the D gene is possibly TRBD1 (6 bases). Germline loops: CDR1 SGHRS, CDR2 YFSETQ. This CDR3 has 18 residues. V lost 4 bases to trimming and J lost 3 bases, with 23 bases between them. The CDR3 DNA reads as TGCGCCAGCAGCCCGGGACAAACCTCGTACCCTTTCTACAATGAGCAGTTCTTC. It specifies CASSPGQTSYPFYNEQFF. Based on the CDR3 plus reference TRBV5-1 and TRBJ2-1, the full variable domain is KAGVTQTPRYLIKTRGQQVTLSCSPISGHRSVSWYQQTPGQGLQFLFEYFSETQRNKGNFPGRFSGRQFSNSRSEMNVSTLELGDSALYLCASSPGQTSYPFYNEQFFGPGTRLTVL.

The rearrangement joins TRBV20-1 to TRBJ2-7, with TRBD1 identical over 9 bases. CDR1 is DFQATT, CDR2 SNEGSKA, per germline (reference sequence). The CDR3 totals 14 residues. V shed 5 bases and J 3 bases; nucleotides not matched to a gene: 8. DNA of the CDR3: TGCAGTGCTGATCCCCCGGGACAGGGCTACGAGCAGTACTTC. This gives the protein CSADPPGQGYEQYF.

The V call is TRBV9, the J call TRBJ2-7; 7 positions match TRBD1. The CDR3 totals 15 residues. Trimming removed 4 bases from V and 0 bases from J; junction bases left unmatched: 7. CDR1 SGDLS and CDR2 YYNGEE come from the germline V gene. The CDR3 is CASSLGTASSYEQYF. Written as DNA, the CDR3 is TGTGCCAGCAGCCTCGGGACAGCAAGCTCCTACGAGCAGTACTTC.

This clonotype was counted a few times. The J gene is TRBJ1-2, the V gene TRBV6-5, with a weak D call TRBD1 (5 bases). CDR1 MNHEY and CDR2 SVGAGI come from the germline V gene. The CDR3 runs 12 residues. Trimming pared 0 bases from V and 8 bases from J, leaving 7 bases between. This CDR3 reads CASSYSGDGYTF. The CDR3 DNA follows: TGTGCCAGCAGTTACTCAGGGGACGGCTACACCTTC.

This clonotype has just a few counts. This chain connects TRBV12-3 or TRBV12-4 to TRBJ1-5; 7 positions match TRBD1. The CDR3 length is 13 residues. The V gene end was trimmed by 6 bases and the J gene end by 6 bases; junction bases not matched to a gene: 5. Here the CDR3 reads CASSSTGRQPQHF. The CDR3 DNA is TGTGCCAGCAGCTCGACAGGGCGTCAGCCCCAGCATTTT.

The gene calls are TRBV18 and TRBJ2-3; D is uncertain. The CDR3 is made up of 18 amino acids. V dropped 0 bases and J dropped 1 base, with 17 bases sitting between them. The V gene's germline CDR1 is KGHSH and CDR2 LQKENI. The CDR3 loop reads CASSPPTAPSPGTDTQYF. DNA of the CDR3: TGTGCCAGCTCACCACCGACGGCACCCAGTCCTGGCACAGATACGCAGTATTTT. Full variable domain (outside the CDR3, taken from reference TRBV18 and TRBJ2-3): NAGVMQNPRHLVRRRGQEARLRCSPMKGHSHVYWYRQLPEEGLKFMVYLQKENIIDESGMPKERFSAEFPKEGPSILRIQQVVRGDSAAYFCASSPPTAPSPGTDTQYFGPGTRLTVL.

This clonotype came up many times. The gene calls are TRBV12-3 or TRBV12-4 and TRBJ2-1; D may be TRBD1 (6 bases). V dropped 5 bases and J dropped 5 bases, with 22 bases sitting between them. The CDR3 contains 17 residues. In DNA, the CDR3 is TGTGCCAGCAGTCCGTTCTCAGGGGCGAACCTACACAATGAGCAGTTCTTC. Translating gives CASSPFSGANLHNEQFF.

This clonotype was seen more than once but under ten times. V and J are TRBV5-6 and TRBJ2-7, with D maybe TRBD2 (5 bases). CDR3 length: 15 amino acids. Per germline, CDR1 SGHDT and CDR2 YYEEEE. Trimming cost V 4 bases and J 4 bases, with 18 bases left between them. The DNA of the CDR3 is TGTGCCAGCAGCCGGGGTAATTTCTTTGTGTACGAGCAGTACTTC. The encoded protein is CASSRGNFFVYEQYF.

The gene calls are TRBV20-1 and TRBJ1-1; D not resolved. This CDR3 contains 14 residues. Germline lookup yields CDR1 DFQATT and CDR2 SNEGSKA (reference sequence). The V and J ends lost 4 bases and 1 base respectively, with 13 bases between them. This chain's CDR3 is CSATLGGWNTEAFF. DNA of the CDR3: TGCAGTGCTACCCTGGGCGGTTGGAACACTGAAGCTTTCTTT.

The chain has TRBV5-6 and TRBJ2-4; D remains unclear. The V end lost 2 bases, the J end lost 8 bases, and 5 bases lay between the germline ends. From germline, CDR1 is SGHDT and CDR2 YYEEEE. This CDR3 region has 11 residues. CDR3 DNA sequence: TGTGCCAGCAGCTTAGGATACATTCAGTACTTC. Amino acid sequence: CASSLGYIQYF.

The V call is TRBV12-3 or TRBV12-4, the J call TRBJ2-2; perhaps D is TRBD1 or TRBD2 (6 bases each). There are 14 residues in the CDR3. V lost 3 bases, J lost 5 bases, and 10 bases lay in between. The DNA of the CDR3 is TGTGCCAGCAGTTTGGTAGGGGGGACCGGGGAGCTGTTTTTT. Translation: CASSLVGGTGELFF.

The genes are TRBV6-5 and TRBJ2-6; D is undetermined. The germline V and J ends were trimmed by 3 bases and 0 bases, with 3 bases remaining between them. The CDR3 extends over 14 amino acids. CDR1 and CDR2 from the germline V gene are MNHEY and SVGAGI. CDR3 protein: CASSYVSGANVLTF. CDR3 bases: TGTGCCAGCAGTTATGTCTCTGGGGCCAACGTCCTGACTTTC.

As for this clonotype: One junction end does not reproduce the germline sequence, and a read error may be involved. The V and J genes are TRBV20-1 and TRBJ1-1, with D unclear. The CDR3 totals 11 residues. Germline CDR1 DFQATT, CDR2 SNEGSKA (reference sequence). The CDR3 protein is CRQVRNNEAFF. The CDR3 DNA sequence: TGCAGGCAGGTGAGGAACAATGAAGCTTTCTTT.

This clonotype was observed many times. The V call is TRBV5-1, the J call TRBJ2-7; D remains unclear. This CDR3 region has 12 residues. V lost 0 bases to trimming and J lost 2 bases, with 3 bases between them. CDR1 and CDR2 from the germline V gene are SGHRS and YFSETQ. DNA for the CDR3: TGCGCCAGCAGCTTGGACGCCTACGAGCAGTACTTC. Encoded protein: CASSLDAYEQYF.

This clonotype was found many times. The chain links TRBV5-1 to TRBJ2-1; 9 positions match TRBD2. CDR1 and CDR2 from the germline V gene are SGHRS and YFSETQ. This CDR3 is built from 13 residues. With V trimmed by 5 bases and J by 6 bases, 3 bases remained unmatched. The CDR3 DNA reads TGCGCCAGCAGGACTAGCGGTCTCAATGAGCAGTTCTTC. Protein: CASRTSGLNEQFF.

V and J are TRBV20-1 and TRBJ2-7, with D tentatively TRBD2 (7 bases). Trimming left V 3 bases short and J 2 bases short, with 17 bases between. The CDR3 sequence is 15 residues long. CDR1 is DFQATT, CDR2 SNEGSKA, per germline (reference sequence). The CDR3, as DNA: TGCAGTGCTAGTGGGGGGGCCTCGTTTACCTACGAGCAGTACTTC. Amino acids: CSASGGASFTYEQYF.

V usage is TRBV18 and J usage is TRBJ2-2; D is possibly TRBD1 (6 bases). V was cut by 2 bases and J by 5 bases, with 12 bases left in between. The CDR3 sequence is 15 residues long. Per germline, CDR1 KGHSH and CDR2 LQKENI. CDR3 region: CASSPLGQTTGELFF. CDR3 coding DNA: TGTGCCAGCTCACCATTAGGACAGACGACCGGGGAGCTGTTTTTT.

The chain is built from TRBV18 and TRBJ2-1; D ambiguous. The V end lost 3 bases, the J end lost 5 bases, and 8 bases lay between the germline ends. Germline CDR1 reads KGHSH; CDR2 reads LQKENI. This CDR3 has 13 amino acids. In nucleotides, the CDR3 is TGTGCCAGCTCACCGCCGAATGACAATGAGCAGTTCTTC. The encoded protein is CASSPPNDNEQFF.

The rearrangement links TRBV29-1 to TRBJ2-7, with 9 bases lining up with TRBD1. The CDR3 is 14 residues long. V gave up 3 bases and J gave up 2 bases; unmatched junction bases: 5. Germline loops: CDR1 SQVTM, CDR2 ANQGSEA. The CDR3 DNA sequence: TGCAGCGTTGAGTGGGGGACAGGGACCTACGAGCAGTACTTC. Its translation is CSVEWGTGTYEQYF.

The V call is TRBV20-1, the J call TRBJ1-1; 8 nucleotides match TRBD1. Germline lookup yields CDR1 DFQATT and CDR2 SNEGSKA (reference sequence). The CDR3 is 11 amino acids. V lost 3 bases and J lost 11; bases outside the gene matches: 5. CDR3 residues: CSASNGDRAFF. The CDR3 nucleotides are TGCAGTGCTAGTAACGGGGACAGGGCTTTCTTT.

This clonotype has a handful of counts. The genes are TRBV9 and TRBJ2-5, with TRBD2 matching 10 bases. This CDR3 region has 16 residues. Germline CDR1 is SGDLS and CDR2 is YYNGEE. The V segment lost 0 bases and the J segment 4 bases; nucleotides outside the gene matches: 6. DNA of the CDR3: TGTGCCAGCAGCGTAGGTCTAGCGGGAGCCGGAGAGACCCAGTACTTC. Translated, it gives CASSVGLAGAGETQYF.